Each of the 21 T cell receptor beta chains below was sequenced from the same sample in a study of blood T cell repertoires in COVID-19. Sequencing used immunoSEQ multiplex PCR; TCRdb keeps in-frame clones, though not all of them. The repertoire holds 45,000 or so clones, with around 82% as singletons. Input material: peripheral blood. Every receptor here comes from a human donor in a cohort sampled during active COVID-19.

This clone appeared a few times. The chain employs TRBV6-1 and TRBJ2-1, with D tentatively TRBD1 (6 bases). Germline V CDR1 and CDR2: MNHNS, SASEGT. This CDR3 is built from 13 residues. V lost 3 bases to trimming and J lost 12 bases, with 15 bases between them. The CDR3 DNA reads TGTGCCAGCAGTGAGACTATCGACAGGCTGCAGTTCTTC. It codes for CASSETIDRLQFF.

The rearrangement uses TRBV10-3 and TRBJ2-1, with D unclear. V lost 4 bases to trimming and J lost 0 bases, with 13 bases between them. Germline V CDR1 and CDR2: ENHRY, SYGVKD. The CDR3 contains 16 residues. This CDR3 is CAISARLTSSYNEQFF. The CDR3 nucleotides read TGTGCCATCAGTGCTCGACTCACCAGCTCCTACAATGAGCAGTTCTTC.

The rearrangement links TRBV7-9 to TRBJ1-4; TRBD1 aligns across 11 bases. CDR1 is SEHNR, CDR2 FQNEAQ, per germline (reference sequence). The V and J ends lost 5 bases and 7 bases, in that order; junction bases with no gene match: 3. This CDR3 is built from 14 residues. CDR3 DNA sequence: TGTGCCAGCAGCCTCGGACAGGGGGCTGAAAAACTGTTTTTT. Its protein is CASSLGQGAEKLFF.

The V gene is TRBV4-1, the J gene TRBJ2-7; no reliable D call. Germline lookup yields CDR1 MGHRA and CDR2 YSYEKL. The V end lost 0 bases, the J end lost 2 bases, and 11 bases lay between the germline ends. The CDR3 is 15 amino acids. CDR3 in amino acids: CASSQDYSITYEQYF. The DNA of the CDR3 is TGCGCCAGCAGCCAAGATTACTCAATTACCTACGAGCAGTACTTC.

The count of this clone is one. V and J are TRBV6-1 and TRBJ1-5; D not resolved. Per germline, CDR1 MNHNS and CDR2 SASEGT. Trimming left V 1 base short and J 9 bases short, with 13 bases between. The CDR3 contains 14 residues. DNA of the CDR3: TGTGCCAGCAGTGAAGGACGGGAACGGTCGCCCCAGCATTTT. It specifies CASSEGRERSPQHF.

The chain recombines TRBV7-9 with TRBJ1-2; D may be TRBD1 (5 bases). V shed 2 bases and J shed 7 bases, with 14 bases lying between them. The V gene's germline CDR1 is SEHNR and CDR2 FQNEAQ (reference sequence). This CDR3 has 14 residues. The CDR3 loop reads CASSLLSQGRGYTF. The CDR3 coding sequence is TGTGCCAGCAGCTTATTAAGCCAGGGTCGTGGCTACACCTTC.

CDR3 in DNA: TGTGCCAGCAGCTTCAGGACTAGCGACACCGGGGAGCTGTTTTTT. Amino acids: CASSFRTSDTGELFF. The chain uses TRBV11-2 and TRBJ2-2; TRBD2 agrees at 9 bases. The CDR3 extends over 15 amino acids. V lost 3 bases and J lost 3; bases outside the gene matches: 2. The V gene's germline CDR1 is SGHAT and CDR2 FQNNGV.

The rearrangement joins TRBV3-1 (or the pseudogene TRBV3-2) to TRBJ2-3, with 9 bases lining up with TRBD1. The germline gives CDR1 LGHDT, CDR2 YNNKEL (reference sequence). The trim removed 0 bases at V and 0 bases at J, leaving 4 bases unmatched. This CDR3 spans 17 amino acids. The CDR3 reads CASSQEGTGPSTDTQYF. CDR3 nucleotide sequence: TGTGCCAGCAGCCAAGAAGGGACAGGGCCTAGCACAGATACGCAGTATTTT.

The chain links TRBV28 to TRBJ1-1; TRBD1 is a possible D gene (5 bases). Deletions cut 5 bases from V and 11 bases from J, with 15 bases between. Germline V gene sequence: CDR1 MDHEN, CDR2 SYDVKM. The CDR3 sequence is 12 residues long. DNA of the CDR3: TGTGCCAGCAGTGGATCGGGGGTAGGTGCTTTCTTT. This sequence encodes CASSGSGVGAFF.

This chain uses TRBV28 with TRBJ2-1; the D gene is possibly TRBD2 (6 bases). There are 18 residues in the CDR3. Trimming took off 3 bases at V and 6 bases at J, with 24 bases between the two ends. CDR1 is MDHEN and CDR2 is SYDVKM in the germline V gene. CDR3 DNA: TGTGCCAGCAGTTTCCTCGGGGCGGGGCCTACCTTAGGCAATGAGCAGTTCTTC. It yields the protein CASSFLGAGPTLGNEQFF.

The rearrangement links TRBV9 to TRBJ1-1, with 9 bases aligning to TRBD1. Germline V lookup: CDR1 SGDLS, CDR2 YYNGEE. V was clipped by 3 bases and J by 4 bases; unmatched bases: 7. This CDR3 has 15 residues. In nucleotides, the CDR3 is TGTGCCAGCAGCGAGGCGGGACAGGGAATCACTGAAGCTTTCTTT. It translates to CASSEAGQGITEAFF.

This clone was detected a few times. The chain links TRBV7-2 to TRBJ1-3, with D uncertain. The CDR3 is 13 residues long. Germline V CDR1 and CDR2: SGHTA, FQGNSA. V was trimmed by 3 bases and J by 4 bases, leaving 7 bases between them. As DNA, the CDR3 is TGTGCCAGCAGCTTGAATGGCGGAAACACCATATATTTT. Its translation: CASSLNGGNTIYF.

The rearrangement uses TRBV19 and TRBJ1-1; 7 nucleotides match TRBD1. With 4 bases clipped from V and 1 base from J, the junction kept 9 bases outside the gene matches. The CDR3 sequence is 16 residues long. The germline V gene has CDR1 LNHDA and CDR2 SQIVND (reference sequence). In DNA, the CDR3 is TGTGCCAGTAGTAGCCCTAGGACAGGCGGGAACACTGAAGCTTTCTTT. It yields the protein CASSSPRTGGNTEAFF.

V and J are TRBV3-1 (or the pseudogene TRBV3-2) and TRBJ2-5; TRBD2 matches at 7 bases. The V gene end was trimmed by 4 bases and the J gene end by 3 bases; junction bases not matched to a gene: 5. Germline values: CDR1 LGHDT, CDR2 YNNKEL (reference sequence). CDR3 length: 14 amino acids. The CDR3 protein is CASSPLSGKETQYF. For the CDR3, the DNA is TGTGCCAGCAGCCCACTAAGCGGGAAAGAGACCCAGTACTTC.

The rearrangement links TRBV3-1 (or the pseudogene TRBV3-2) to TRBJ2-5; a weak D match, TRBD2 (6 bases). From germline, CDR1 is LGHDT and CDR2 YNNKEL (reference sequence). This CDR3 comprises 14 residues. Trimming cost V 8 bases and J 2 bases, with 15 bases left between them. CDR3 coding DNA: TGTGCCAGCGTTGGACGGGGGAGGCAAGAGACCCAGTACTTC. This gives the protein CASVGRGRQETQYF.

This clone occurred once. V and J are TRBV3-1 (or the pseudogene TRBV3-2) and TRBJ1-2, with D possibly being TRBD1 (5 bases). The CDR3 extends over 14 amino acids. Germline-derived CDR1 and CDR2 are LGHDT and YNNKEL (reference sequence). V lost 1 base and J 2 bases, leaving 8 bases between the germline ends. The CDR3 loop reads CASSQGQNNYGYTF. The CDR3 nucleotides read TGTGCCAGCAGCCAAGGACAGAACAACTATGGCTACACCTTC.

The chain has TRBV27 and TRBJ2-7; D possibly corresponds to TRBD2 (5 bases). This CDR3 has 14 amino acids. CDR1 MNHEY and CDR2 SMNVEV come from the germline V gene (reference sequence). Trimming took off 5 bases at V and 4 bases at J, with 15 bases between the two ends. The CDR3, as DNA: TGTGCCAGCAGTCCCGGGAATAAAATTTACGAGCAGTACTTC. Translating it yields CASSPGNKIYEQYF.

V usage is TRBV2 and J usage is TRBJ1-3; D call uncertain. The germline V and J ends were trimmed by 3 bases and 0 bases, with 6 bases remaining between them. Germline V lookup: CDR1 SNHLY, CDR2 FYNNEI. The CDR3 loop spans 14 amino acids. The CDR3 protein is CASSEQSSGNTIYF. The CDR3 bases are TGTGCCAGCAGTGAGCAGTCCTCTGGAAACACCATATATTTT.

The J gene is TRBJ2-7, the V gene TRBV6-5, with TRBD2 as a possible D gene (6 bases). Germline CDR1 reads MNHEY; CDR2 reads SVGAGI. The CDR3 spans 13 residues. Trimming removed 8 bases at V and 0 bases at J, with 11 bases between. CDR3 DNA: TGTGCCAGCCGGAGGGACGGCTCCTACGAGCAGTACTTC. Amino acids: CASRRDGSYEQYF.

This chain uses TRBV6-1 with TRBJ2-4, with 9 bases identical to TRBD2. The CDR3 sequence is 16 residues long. Per germline, CDR1 MNHNS and CDR2 SASEGT. V dropped 3 bases and J dropped 7; count of bases not matched to a gene: 10. The CDR3 is CASSDLSSGVGNIQYF. The CDR3 DNA reads TGTGCCAGCAGTGATTTATCTAGCGGGGTCGGGAACATTCAGTACTTC.

The chain joins TRBV30 to TRBJ1-6; no firm D call. Trimming removed 2 bases at V and 9 bases at J, with 17 bases between. CDR1 and CDR2 from the germline V gene are GTSNPN and SVGIG (reference sequence). This CDR3 has 15 residues. Here the CDR3 DNA reads TGTGCCTGGAGTCGAGCCAACAGCCGTACTTCACCCCTCCACTTT. It specifies CAWSRANSRTSPLHF.